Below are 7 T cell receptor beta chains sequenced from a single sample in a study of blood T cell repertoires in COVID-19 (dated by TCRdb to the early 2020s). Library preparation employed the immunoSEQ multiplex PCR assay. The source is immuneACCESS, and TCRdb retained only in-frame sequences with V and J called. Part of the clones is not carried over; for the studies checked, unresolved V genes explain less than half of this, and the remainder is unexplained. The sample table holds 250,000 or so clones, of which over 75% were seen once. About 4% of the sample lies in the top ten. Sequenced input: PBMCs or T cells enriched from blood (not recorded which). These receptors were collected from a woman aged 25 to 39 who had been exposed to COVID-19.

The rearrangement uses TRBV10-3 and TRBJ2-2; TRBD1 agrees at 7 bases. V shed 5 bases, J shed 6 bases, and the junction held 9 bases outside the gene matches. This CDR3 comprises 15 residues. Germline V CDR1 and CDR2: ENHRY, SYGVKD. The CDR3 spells CAISQAARGPGELFF. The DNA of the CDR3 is TGTGCCATCAGTCAGGCAGCGAGGGGGCCCGGGGAGCTGTTTTTT.

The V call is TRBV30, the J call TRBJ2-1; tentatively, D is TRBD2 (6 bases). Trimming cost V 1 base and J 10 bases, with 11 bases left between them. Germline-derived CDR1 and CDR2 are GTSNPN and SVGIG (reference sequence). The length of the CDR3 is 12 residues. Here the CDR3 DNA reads TGTGCCTGGAGTGGGGGGGTAACGGAGCAGTTCTTC. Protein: CAWSGGVTEQFF.

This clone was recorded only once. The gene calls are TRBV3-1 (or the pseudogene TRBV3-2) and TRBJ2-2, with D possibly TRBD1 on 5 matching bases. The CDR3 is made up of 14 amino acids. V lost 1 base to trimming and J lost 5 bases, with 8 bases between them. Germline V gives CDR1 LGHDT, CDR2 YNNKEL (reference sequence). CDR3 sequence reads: CASSQVQGTGELFF. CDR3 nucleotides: TGTGCCAGCAGCCAAGTTCAGGGAACCGGGGAGCTGTTTTTT.

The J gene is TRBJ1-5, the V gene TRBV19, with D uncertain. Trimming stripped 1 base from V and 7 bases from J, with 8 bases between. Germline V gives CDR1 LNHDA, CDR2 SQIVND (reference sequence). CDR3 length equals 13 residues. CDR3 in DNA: TGTGCCAGTAGTATAGGAGGAAGGCAGCCCCAGCATTTT. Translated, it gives CASSIGGRQPQHF.

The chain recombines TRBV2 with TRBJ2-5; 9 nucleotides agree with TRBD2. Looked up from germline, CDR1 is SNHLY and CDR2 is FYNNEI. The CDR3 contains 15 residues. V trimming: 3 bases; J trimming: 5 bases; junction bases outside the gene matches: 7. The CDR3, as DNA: TGTGCCAGCAGTGAGGAAGCGGGAGGAGGGGAGACCCAGTACTTC. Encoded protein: CASSEEAGGGETQYF.

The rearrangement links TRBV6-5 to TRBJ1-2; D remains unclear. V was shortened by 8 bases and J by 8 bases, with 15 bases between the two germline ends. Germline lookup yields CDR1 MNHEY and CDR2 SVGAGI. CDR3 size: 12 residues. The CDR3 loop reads CASWTGVWGYTF. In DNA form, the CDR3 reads TGTGCCAGCTGGACGGGAGTGTGGGGCTACACCTTC.

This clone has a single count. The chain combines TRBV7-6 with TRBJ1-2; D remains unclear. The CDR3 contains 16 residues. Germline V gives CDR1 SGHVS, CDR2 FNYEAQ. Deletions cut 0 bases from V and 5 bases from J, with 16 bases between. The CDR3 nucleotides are TGTGCCAGCAGCTTAGCGCAAGGCCTTAGAGGGTATGGCTACACCTTC. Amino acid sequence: CASSLAQGLRGYGYTF.